This T cell receptor beta chain was recorded in a study of blood T cell repertoires in COVID-19. Germline V gene lookup returns CDR1 LNHDA and CDR2 SQIVND (reference sequence). Between the trimmed V and J ends, which lost 6 bases and 5 bases, there was a span of 10 bases. The CDR3 is 12 amino acids. The study drew participants aged roughly 18 to 95 years from 20 to 30 US areas. Cohorts were based on clinical histories the participants reported. Either two negative PCRs, clearance, or symptom resolution qualified Cohort 3 donors as recovered. TCRdb keeps only in-frame clones here, not all; method: immunoSEQ multiplex PCR. The data hold under 300,000 clones, with under 90% observed a single time.

The sequence derives from a woman in her sixties or seventies who had recovered from COVID-19. J is TRBJ1-2 and V is TRBV19; a weak D match, TRBD1 (5 bases). Sequencing was performed on PBMCs or T cells enriched from blood (not recorded which). Written as DNA, the CDR3 is TGTGCCAGTAGGGGGCCGTGGTATGGCTACACCTTC. It is translated as CASRGPWYGYTF.